This paragraph reports one T cell receptor (beta chain). There is no known antigen for this receptor. No per-base quality is available; no much larger clone lies one base away. The CDR3 regions of human TCRbeta chains were analyzed by immunosequencing. In the authors' own workflow: TCRs in the repertoires were matched against a reference library of SARS-CoV-2-specific TCRs that had been generated with the MIRA antigen-specificity platform. Breadth was defined as the fraction of unique TCRs that were SARS-CoV-2-associated, and depth was defined as the fraction of total T cells that were SARS-CoV-2-associated. Using the MIRA data, every spike-specific TCR was mapped to the spike region that the TCR reacted to and assigned to either a CD4 or a CD8 class. Log10-transformed breadth and depth values were compared by one-way ANOVA with Sidak's multiple comparisons tests. TCRdb stores this immuneACCESS table with in-frame sequences only. Part of the clones is absent; in the studies checked, under half of the shortfall reflects unresolved V genes, and no reason is known for the rest. V and J calls and clone size come straight from that table; D and trimming were deduced from the DNA. This sample is represented by about 94,000 clones; roughly 88% of them were singletons. The ten largest clones capture 13% of the sample.

This sample is part of a study of T cell responses to AZD1222 COVID-19 vaccine listed by TCRdb under 2021. Background on the whole study: AZD1222 recipients with second doses at about 4 weeks or about 12 weeks were pooled, because spike-specific TCR depth and breadth did not differ between schedules. A total of 230 to 250 trial participants underwent TCR sequencing, of whom about 200 received two doses of AZD1222 and 26 received two doses of the MenACWY control vaccine. Trial participants were enrolled by age into subgroups of 18-55, 56-69 and 70-plus years, and about 150, 27 and 61 TCR-sequenced participants, respectively, were included in these subgroups. Beyond this particular receptor, the publication reports: Conclusions about previously exposed vaccinees are limited because only six or seven AZD1222 recipients were SARS-CoV-2 seropositive at baseline. In the small 56-69-year group, the increase in depth fell short of significance, most likely because of low power. Reportedly, almost half of the unique spike-specific TCRs recognized epitopes lying outside the regions that are mutated in the B.1.351 and B.1.1.7 variants. After two AZD1222 doses, spike-specific TCR breadth and depth were significantly higher than at day 0 and than in MenACWY recipients. Vaccine-associated CD4 TCRs spanned the whole spike protein, with dominant responses in regions 160-218 and 743-854. Participants were mostly white British, with more females than males. The authors suggested clonal diversity may have been underestimated. Because no day 14 peak-response samples were available, the repertoires could be characterized only after the peak T cell response.

The germline ends are 12 bases apart after V is trimmed by 6 bases and J by 2 bases. The CDR3, from cysteine to phenylalanine, totals 14 residues. Just the 42-base CDR3 DNA is kept, in frame starting at base 1. The CDR1 and CDR2 encoded by the germline V gene (reference sequence) are WNHNN and SYGVQD. This specimen's time point label, per the study, means: baseline before first vaccination. Vaccinee samples came from UK trials COV001 and COV002, including a single-blind randomized controlled phase 2/3 trial of AZD1222 (ChAdOx1 nCoV-19) in healthy adults. For TCRbeta chain sequencing, PBMC samples were collected from trial participants at day 0 and at day 28 after the second dose.

The origin of this receptor is an adult in good health. The chain employs TRBV10-1 and TRBJ2-3; the D gene cannot be named for sure. Sequenced material: peripheral blood, taken on day 0 of AZD1222 vaccination. This receptor carries the CDR3 CASSPARDTDTQYF. The DNA reads as follows: TGCGCCAGCAGCCCCGCAAGGGACACAGATACGCAGTATTTT.